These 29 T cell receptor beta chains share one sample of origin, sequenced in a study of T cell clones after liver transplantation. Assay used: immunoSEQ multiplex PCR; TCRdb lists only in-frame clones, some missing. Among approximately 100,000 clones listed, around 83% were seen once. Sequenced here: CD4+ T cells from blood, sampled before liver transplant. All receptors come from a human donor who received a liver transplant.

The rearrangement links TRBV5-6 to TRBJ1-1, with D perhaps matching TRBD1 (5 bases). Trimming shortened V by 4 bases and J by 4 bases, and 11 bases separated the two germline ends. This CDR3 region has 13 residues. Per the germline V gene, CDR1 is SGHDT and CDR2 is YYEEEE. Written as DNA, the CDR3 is TGTGCCAGCAGCGCCGGGGCGGGCACTGAAGCTTTCTTT. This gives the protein CASSAGAGTEAFF.

The CDR3 nucleotides read TGCGCCAGCAGCATCCCCGGGACTAGCGGGTCCAGTGAGCAGTTCTTC. It is translated as CASSIPGTSGSSEQFF. The chain has TRBV5-1 and TRBJ2-1; 12 positions agree with TRBD2. J was trimmed by 9 bases and V by 4 bases; bases with no gene match: 11. Germline loops: CDR1 SGHRS, CDR2 YFSETQ. The CDR3 covers 16 residues.

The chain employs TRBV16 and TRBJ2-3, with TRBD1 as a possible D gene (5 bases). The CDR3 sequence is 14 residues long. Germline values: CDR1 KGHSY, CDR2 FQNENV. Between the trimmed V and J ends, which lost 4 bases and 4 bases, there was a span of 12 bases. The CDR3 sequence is CASSLSGFADTQYF. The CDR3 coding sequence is TGTGCCAGCAGCCTTTCAGGGTTCGCAGATACGCAGTATTTT. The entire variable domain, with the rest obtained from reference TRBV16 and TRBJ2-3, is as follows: GEEVAQTPKHLVRGEGQKAKLYCAPIKGHSYVFWYQQVLKNEFKFLISFQNENVFDETGMPKERFSAKCLPNSPCSLEIQATKLEDSAVYFCASSLSGFADTQYFGPGTRLTVL.

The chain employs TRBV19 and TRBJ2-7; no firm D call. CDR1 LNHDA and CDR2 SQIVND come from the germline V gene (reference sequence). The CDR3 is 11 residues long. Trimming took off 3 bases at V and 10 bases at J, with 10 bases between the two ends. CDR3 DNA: TGTGCCAGTAGTATCGGGCCCCAACAGTACTTC. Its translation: CASSIGPQQYF.

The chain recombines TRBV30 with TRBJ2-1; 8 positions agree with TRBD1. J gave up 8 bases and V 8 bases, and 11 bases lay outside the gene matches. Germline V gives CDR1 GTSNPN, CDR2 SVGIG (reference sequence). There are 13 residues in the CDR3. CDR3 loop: CAGAGTGLYEQFF. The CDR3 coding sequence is TGTGCCGGTGCCGGGACAGGCCTTTATGAGCAGTTCTTC.

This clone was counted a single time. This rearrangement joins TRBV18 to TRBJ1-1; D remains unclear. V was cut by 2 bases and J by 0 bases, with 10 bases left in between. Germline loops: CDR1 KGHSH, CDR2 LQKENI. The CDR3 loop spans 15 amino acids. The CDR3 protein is CASSPVGVVNTEAFF. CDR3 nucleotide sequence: TGTGCCAGCTCACCAGTTGGGGTGGTGAACACTGAAGCTTTCTTT. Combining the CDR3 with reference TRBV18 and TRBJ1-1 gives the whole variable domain NAGVMQNPRHLVRRRGQEARLRCSPMKGHSHVYWYRQLPEEGLKFMVYLQKENIIDESGMPKERFSAEFPKEGPSILRIQQVVRGDSAAYFCASSPVGVVNTEAFFGQGTRLTVV.

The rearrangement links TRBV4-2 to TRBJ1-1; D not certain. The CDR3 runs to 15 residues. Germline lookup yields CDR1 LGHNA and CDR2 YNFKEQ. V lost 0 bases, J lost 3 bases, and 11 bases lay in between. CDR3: CASSQEERWDTEAFF. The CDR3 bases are TGTGCCAGCAGCCAAGAGGAGCGGTGGGACACTGAAGCTTTCTTT.

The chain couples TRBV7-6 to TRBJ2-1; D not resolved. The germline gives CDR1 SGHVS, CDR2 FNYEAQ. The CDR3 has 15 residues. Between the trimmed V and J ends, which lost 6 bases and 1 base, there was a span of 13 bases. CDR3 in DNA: TGTGCCAGCAGGCCAACAGATTTATCCTACAATGAGCAGTTCTTC. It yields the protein CASRPTDLSYNEQFF.

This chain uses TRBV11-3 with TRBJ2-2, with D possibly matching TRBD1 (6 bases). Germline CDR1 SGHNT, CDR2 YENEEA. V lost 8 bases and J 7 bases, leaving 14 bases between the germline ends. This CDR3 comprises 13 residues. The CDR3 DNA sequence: TGTGCCAGCCGGACACAGGGCGGCGGGGAGCTGTTTTTT. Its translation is CASRTQGGGELFF.

DNA of the CDR3: TGTGCCAGTAGTATTTTGCCCGAGGGGAACGAGCAGTACTTC. This codes for CASSILPEGNEQYF. The V and J genes are TRBV19 and TRBJ2-7; D is tentatively TRBD1 or TRBD2 (5 bases each). CDR1 is LNHDA and CDR2 is SQIVND in the germline V gene (reference sequence). The V and J ends lost 3 bases and 5 bases respectively, with 14 bases between them. The CDR3 runs 14 residues.

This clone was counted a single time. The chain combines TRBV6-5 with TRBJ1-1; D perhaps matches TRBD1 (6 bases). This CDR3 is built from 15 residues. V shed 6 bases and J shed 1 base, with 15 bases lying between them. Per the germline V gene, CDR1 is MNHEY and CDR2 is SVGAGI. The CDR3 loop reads CASSQSRGRNTEAFF. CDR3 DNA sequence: TGTGCCAGCAGCCAATCCAGGGGTAGGAACACTGAAGCTTTCTTT.

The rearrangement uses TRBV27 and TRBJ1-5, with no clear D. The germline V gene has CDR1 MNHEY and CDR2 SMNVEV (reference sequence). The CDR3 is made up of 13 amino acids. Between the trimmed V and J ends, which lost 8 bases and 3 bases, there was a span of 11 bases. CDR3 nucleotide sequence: TGTGCCAGCCAACCACAGCTCAATCAGCCCCAGCATTTT. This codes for CASQPQLNQPQHF.

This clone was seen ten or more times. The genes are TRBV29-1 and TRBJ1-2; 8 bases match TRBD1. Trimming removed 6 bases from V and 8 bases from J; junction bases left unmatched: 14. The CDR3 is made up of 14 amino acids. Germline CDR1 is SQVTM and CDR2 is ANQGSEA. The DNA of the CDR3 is TGCAGCGTCGCCGCCGGCCAGGGGGCGTCCGGCTACACCTTC. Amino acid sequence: CSVAAGQGASGYTF.

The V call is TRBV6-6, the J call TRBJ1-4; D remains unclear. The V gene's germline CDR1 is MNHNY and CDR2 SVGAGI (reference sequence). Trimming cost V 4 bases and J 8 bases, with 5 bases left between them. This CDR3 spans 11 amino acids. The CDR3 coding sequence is TGTGCCAGCAGTTCTAGGGAAAAACTGTTTTTT. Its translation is CASSSREKLFF.

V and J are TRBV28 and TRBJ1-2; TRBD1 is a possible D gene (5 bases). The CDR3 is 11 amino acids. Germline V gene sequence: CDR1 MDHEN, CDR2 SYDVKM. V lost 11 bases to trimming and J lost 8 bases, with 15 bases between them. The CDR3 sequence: CALGEVRGYTF. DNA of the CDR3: TGTGCCTTGGGGGAAGTAAGGGGCTACACCTTC.

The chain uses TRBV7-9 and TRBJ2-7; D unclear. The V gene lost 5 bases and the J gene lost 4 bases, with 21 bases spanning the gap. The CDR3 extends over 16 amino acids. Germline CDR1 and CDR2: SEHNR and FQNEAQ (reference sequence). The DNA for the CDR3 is TGTGCCAGCAGCCCCCCTTTTAGGTTCGGAGTTTACGAGCAGTACTTC. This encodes CASSPPFRFGVYEQYF.

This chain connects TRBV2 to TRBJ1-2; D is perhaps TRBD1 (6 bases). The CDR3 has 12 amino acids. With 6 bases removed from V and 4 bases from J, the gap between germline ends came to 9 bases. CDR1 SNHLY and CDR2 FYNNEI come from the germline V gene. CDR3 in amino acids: CASRQGFYGYTF. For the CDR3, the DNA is TGTGCCAGCAGACAGGGTTTCTATGGCTACACCTTC.

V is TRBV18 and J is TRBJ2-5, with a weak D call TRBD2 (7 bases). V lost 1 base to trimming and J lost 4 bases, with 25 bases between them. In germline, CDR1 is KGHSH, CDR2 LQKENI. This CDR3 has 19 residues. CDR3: CASSPRGSGGTLKGETQYF. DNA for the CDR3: TGTGCCAGCTCACCACGGGGTTCGGGGGGCACGCTAAAAGGAGAGACCCAGTACTTC. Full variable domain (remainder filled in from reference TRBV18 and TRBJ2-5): NAGVMQNPRHLVRRRGQEARLRCSPMKGHSHVYWYRQLPEEGLKFMVYLQKENIIDESGMPKERFSAEFPKEGPSILRIQQVVRGDSAAYFCASSPRGSGGTLKGETQYFGPGTRLLVL.

For the CDR3, the DNA is TGTGCCAGCAGCGCCGAAGTTGGAGCTGAGCAGTTCTTC. Translating gives CASSAEVGAEQFF. This chain joins TRBV5-4 and TRBJ2-1; unclear D gene. Trimming stripped 4 bases from V and 9 bases from J, with 14 bases between. The germline gives CDR1 SGHNT, CDR2 YYREEE (reference sequence). The CDR3 contains 13 residues.

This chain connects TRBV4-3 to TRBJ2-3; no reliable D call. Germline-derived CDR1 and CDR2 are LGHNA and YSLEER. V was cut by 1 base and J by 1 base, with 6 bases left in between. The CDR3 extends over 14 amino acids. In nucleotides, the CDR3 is TGCGCCAGCAGCCAAGCATCAGGCACAGATACGCAGTATTTT. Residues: CASSQASGTDTQYF.

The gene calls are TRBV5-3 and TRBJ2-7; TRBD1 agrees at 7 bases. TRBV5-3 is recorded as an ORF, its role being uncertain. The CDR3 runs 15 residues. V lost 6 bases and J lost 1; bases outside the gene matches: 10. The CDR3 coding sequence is TGTGCCAGAACTATAACCCAACAGGGGTCCTACGAGCAGTACTTC. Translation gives CARTITQQGSYEQYF.

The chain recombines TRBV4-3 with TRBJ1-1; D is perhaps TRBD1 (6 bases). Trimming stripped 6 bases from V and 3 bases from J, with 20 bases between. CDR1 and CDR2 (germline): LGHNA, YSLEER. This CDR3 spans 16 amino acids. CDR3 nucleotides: TGCGCCAGCAGGGAGCGGGGGGAGGGGGAGGACACTGAAGCTTTCTTT. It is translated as CASRERGEGEDTEAFF.

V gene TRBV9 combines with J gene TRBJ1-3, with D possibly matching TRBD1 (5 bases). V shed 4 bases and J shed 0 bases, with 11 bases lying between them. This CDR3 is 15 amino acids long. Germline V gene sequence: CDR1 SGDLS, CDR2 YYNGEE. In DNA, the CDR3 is TGTGCCAGCAGCCTACAGGCTAACTCTGGAAACACCATATATTTT. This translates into CASSLQANSGNTIYF.

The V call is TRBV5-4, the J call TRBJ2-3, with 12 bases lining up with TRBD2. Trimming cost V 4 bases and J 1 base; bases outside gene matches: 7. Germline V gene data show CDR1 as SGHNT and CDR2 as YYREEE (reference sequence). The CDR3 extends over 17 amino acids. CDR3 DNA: TGTGCCAGCAGCCAAAAACTAGCGGGGGGTCGCACAGATACGCAGTATTTT. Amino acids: CASSQKLAGGRTDTQYF.

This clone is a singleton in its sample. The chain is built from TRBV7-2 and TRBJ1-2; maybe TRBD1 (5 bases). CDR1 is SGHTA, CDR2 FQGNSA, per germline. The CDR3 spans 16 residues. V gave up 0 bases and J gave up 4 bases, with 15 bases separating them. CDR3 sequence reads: CASSLASLGTGYGYTF. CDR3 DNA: TGTGCCAGCAGCTTAGCTTCACTTGGGACTGGCTATGGCTACACCTTC.

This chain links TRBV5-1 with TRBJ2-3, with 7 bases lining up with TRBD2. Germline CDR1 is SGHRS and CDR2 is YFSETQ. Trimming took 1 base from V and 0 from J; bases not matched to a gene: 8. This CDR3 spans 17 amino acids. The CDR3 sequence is CASSLRASGTSTDTQYF. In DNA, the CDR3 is TGCGCCAGCAGCTTGAGGGCTAGCGGAACGAGCACAGATACGCAGTATTTT. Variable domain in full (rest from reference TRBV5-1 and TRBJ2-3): KAGVTQTPRYLIKTRGQQVTLSCSPISGHRSVSWYQQTPGQGLQFLFEYFSETQRNKGNFPGRFSGRQFSNSRSEMNVSTLELGDSALYLCASSLRASGTSTDTQYFGPGTRLTVL.

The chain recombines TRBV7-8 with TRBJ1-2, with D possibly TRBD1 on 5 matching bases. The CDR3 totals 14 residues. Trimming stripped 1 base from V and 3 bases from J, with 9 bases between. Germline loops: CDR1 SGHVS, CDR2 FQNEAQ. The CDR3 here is CASSLGGYDYGYTF. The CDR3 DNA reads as TGTGCCAGCAGCTTAGGGGGCTATGACTATGGCTACACCTTC.

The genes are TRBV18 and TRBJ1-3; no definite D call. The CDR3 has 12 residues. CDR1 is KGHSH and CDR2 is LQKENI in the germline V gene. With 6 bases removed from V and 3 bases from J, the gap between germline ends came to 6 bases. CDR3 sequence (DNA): TGTGCCAGCTCCCCTGGTGGAAACACCATATATTTT. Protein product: CASSPGGNTIYF.

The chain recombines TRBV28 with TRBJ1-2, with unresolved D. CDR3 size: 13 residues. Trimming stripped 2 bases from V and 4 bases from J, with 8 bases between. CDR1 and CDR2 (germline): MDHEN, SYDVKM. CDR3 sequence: CASSLGNGYGYTF. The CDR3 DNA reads TGTGCCAGCAGTTTAGGGAACGGCTATGGCTACACCTTC.